Listed below are T cell receptor beta chains from one sample, sequenced in a study of CD4 and CD8 cells across lung adenocarcinoma regions. TCRdb fed the PCR reads into MiXCR, producing one record per CDR3 protein. The sample has approximately 2,200 distinct CDR3 sequences; less than 65% are singletons. Sample: CD4+ T cells from the center of a lung tumor. The receptors shown here come from a female donor with lung adenocarcinoma. The CD4 and CD8 labels of this study may be unreliable. The CDR3 runs from the conserved cysteine through the conserved F or W. The D gene is left open where the match is weak. The size of a clone is reported for some rows only, either as once, few or many, or as a class for expanded clones.

j_gene	d_gene	abundance	v_gene	CDR3nt	CDR3aa
TRBJ2-3	.	large	TRBV6-1	TGTGCCAGCAGTGAAGACCCCAGGGGTGCAGATACGCAGTATTTT	CASSEDPRGADTQYF
TRBJ2-5	TRBD2	.	TRBV6-2/TRBV6-3	TGTGCCAGCAGTCCCCCCGGGGGGACGGTACCGGGATACAATGAGCAGCTCTTC	CASSPPGGTVPGYNEQLF
TRBJ2-3	.	.	TRBV6-5	TGTGCCAGCAGTTCCAGTGTGAGCGGAGGTGAGCAGTTTTTT	CASSSSVSGGEQFF
TRBJ1-2	.	large	TRBV6-1	TGTGCCAGCAGTGAAAGAGGCTATGGCTACACCTTC	CASSERGYGYTF
TRBJ2-5	TRBD2	few	TRBV12-3/TRBV12-4	TGTGCCAGCAAAGGGAGGGCCTGGGAGGAGACCCAGTACTTC	CASKGRAWEETQYF
TRBJ2-4	.	once	TRBV10-1	TGCGCCAGCCCCGTCGGGGGCCGGAACCAAAAGACTCAGTACTTC	CASPVGGRNQKTQYF
TRBJ2-3	TRBD2	.	TRBV6-1	TGTGCCAGCAGTAGAGCGGGAGGAAGGGGAGATACGCAGTATTTT	CASSRAGGRGDTQYF
TRBJ2-1	TRBD2	.	TRBV28	TGTGCCAGCAGTTTCCTAGCGGGAGGGCCCTTCAATGAGCAGTTCTTC	CASSFLAGGPFNEQFF
TRBJ1-5	TRBD1	medium-sized	TRBV6-5	TGTGCCAGCAGTAACGGGCGGACAGGGGGCAATCAGCCCCAGCATTTT	CASSNGRTGGNQPQHF
TRBJ2-3	.	.	TRBV27	TGTGCCAGCAGTTTAATGGGGTATGGCACAGATACGCAGTATTTT	CASSLMGYGTDTQYF
TRBJ2-2	.	medium-sized	TRBV6-1	TGTGCCAGCAGTAAGGGGGGGGGCTCCGGGGAGCTGTTTTTT	CASSKGGGSGELFF
TRBJ2-2	TRBD2	few	TRBV6-4	TGTGCCAGCAGCCCGAGAGCGGGAGCTACCGGGGAGCTGTTTTTT	CASSPRAGATGELFF
TRBJ2-3	.	few	TRBV6-2/TRBV6-3	TGTGCCAGCAGTTACTGGGCTGGAAACACAGATACGCAGTATTTT	CASSYWAGNTDTQYF